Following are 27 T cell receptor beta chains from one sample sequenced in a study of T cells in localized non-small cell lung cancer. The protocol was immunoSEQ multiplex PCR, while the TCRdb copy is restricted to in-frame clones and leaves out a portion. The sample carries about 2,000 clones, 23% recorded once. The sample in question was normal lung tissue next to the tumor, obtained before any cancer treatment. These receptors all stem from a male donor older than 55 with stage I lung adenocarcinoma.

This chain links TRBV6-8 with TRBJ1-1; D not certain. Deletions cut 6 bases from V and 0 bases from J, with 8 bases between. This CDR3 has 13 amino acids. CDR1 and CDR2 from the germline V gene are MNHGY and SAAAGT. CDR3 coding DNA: TGTGCCAGCAGCAGGAACGTGAACACTGAAGCTTTCTTT. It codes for CASSRNVNTEAFF.

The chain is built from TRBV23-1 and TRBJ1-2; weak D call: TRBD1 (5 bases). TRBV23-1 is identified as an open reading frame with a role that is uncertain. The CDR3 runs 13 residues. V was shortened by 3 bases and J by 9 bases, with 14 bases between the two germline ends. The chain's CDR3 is CASSQEGFSRYTF. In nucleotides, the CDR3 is TGCGCCAGCAGTCAGGAGGGGTTCAGTCGCTACACCTTC.

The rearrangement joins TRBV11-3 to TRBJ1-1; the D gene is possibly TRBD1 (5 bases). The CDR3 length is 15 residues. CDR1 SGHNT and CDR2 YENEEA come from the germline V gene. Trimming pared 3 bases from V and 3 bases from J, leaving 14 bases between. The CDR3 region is CASSLESLGDTEAFF. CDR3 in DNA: TGTGCCAGCAGCTTGGAGTCTCTGGGGGACACTGAAGCTTTCTTT.

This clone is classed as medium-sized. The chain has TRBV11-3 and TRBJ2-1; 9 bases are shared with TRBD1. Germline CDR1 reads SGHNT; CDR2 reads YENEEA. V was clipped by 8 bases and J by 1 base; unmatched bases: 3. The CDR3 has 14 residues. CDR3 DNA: TGTGCCAGCCGAGACAGGGGGTCCTACAATGAGCAGTTCTTC. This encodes CASRDRGSYNEQFF.

CDR3 loop: CASGLLAPSGRFSYEQYF. CDR3 sequence (DNA): TGTGCTAGTGGTTTGTTGGCCCCCTCTGGTAGGTTCTCCTACGAGCAGTACTTC. V usage is TRBV12-5 and J usage is TRBJ2-7; D not certain. This CDR3 contains 18 residues. V lost 2 bases to trimming and J lost 0 bases, with 20 bases between them. Per germline, CDR1 LGHNT and CDR2 FRNRAP.

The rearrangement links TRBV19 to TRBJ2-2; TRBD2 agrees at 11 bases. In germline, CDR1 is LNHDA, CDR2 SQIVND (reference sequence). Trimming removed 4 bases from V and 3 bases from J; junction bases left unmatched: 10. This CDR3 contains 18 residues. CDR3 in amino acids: CASSKRISGGADTGELFF. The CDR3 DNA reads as TGTGCCAGTAGTAAGAGGATTAGCGGGGGGGCGGACACCGGGGAGCTGTTTTTT. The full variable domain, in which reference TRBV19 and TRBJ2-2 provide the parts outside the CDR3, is DGGITQSPKYLFRKEGQNVTLSCEQNLNHDAMYWYRQDPGQGLRLIYYSQIVNDFQKGDIAEGYSVSREKKESFPLTVTSAQKNPTAFYLCASSKRISGGADTGELFFGEGSRLTVL.

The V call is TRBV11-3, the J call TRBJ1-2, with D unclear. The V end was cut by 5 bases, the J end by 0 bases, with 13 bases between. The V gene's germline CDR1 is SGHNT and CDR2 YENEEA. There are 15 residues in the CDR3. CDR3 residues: CASSPRPRANYGYTF. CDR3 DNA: TGTGCCAGCAGCCCTCGACCGAGAGCTAACTATGGCTACACCTTC.

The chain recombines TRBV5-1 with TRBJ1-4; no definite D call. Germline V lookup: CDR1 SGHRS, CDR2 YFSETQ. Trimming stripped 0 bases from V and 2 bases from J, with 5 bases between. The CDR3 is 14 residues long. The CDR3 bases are TGCGCCAGCAGCTTGGGCTACACTAATGAAAAACTGTTTTTT. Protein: CASSLGYTNEKLFF.

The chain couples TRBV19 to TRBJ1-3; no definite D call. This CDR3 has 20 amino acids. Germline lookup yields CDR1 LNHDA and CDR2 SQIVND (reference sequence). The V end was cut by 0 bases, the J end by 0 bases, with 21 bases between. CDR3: CASSIDLYRQDSYSGNTIYF. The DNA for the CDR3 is TGTGCCAGTAGTATAGATCTATACCGCCAGGACTCCTACTCTGGAAACACCATATATTTT.

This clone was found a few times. CDR3 bases: TGCGCCAGCAGTGAGTCCCAGAACACTGAAGCTTTCTTT. Protein sequence: CASSESQNTEAFF. The chain has TRBV10-2 and TRBJ1-1; D unclear. Trimming took off 0 bases at V and 1 base at J, with 3 bases between the two ends. This CDR3 comprises 13 residues. Germline lookup yields CDR1 WSHSY and CDR2 SAAADI.

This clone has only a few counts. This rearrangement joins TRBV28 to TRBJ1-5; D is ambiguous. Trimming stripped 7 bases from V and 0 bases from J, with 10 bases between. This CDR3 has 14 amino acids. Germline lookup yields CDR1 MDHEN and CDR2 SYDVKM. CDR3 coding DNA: TGTGCCAGCAATGCGGGGAATAGCAATCAGCCCCAGCATTTT. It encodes CASNAGNSNQPQHF.

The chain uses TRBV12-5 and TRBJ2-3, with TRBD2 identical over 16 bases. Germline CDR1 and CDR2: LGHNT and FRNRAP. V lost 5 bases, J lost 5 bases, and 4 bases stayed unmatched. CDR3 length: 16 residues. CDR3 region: CASGPGTSGGVDTQYF. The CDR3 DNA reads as TGTGCTAGTGGTCCCGGGACTAGCGGGGGGGTAGATACGCAGTATTTT.

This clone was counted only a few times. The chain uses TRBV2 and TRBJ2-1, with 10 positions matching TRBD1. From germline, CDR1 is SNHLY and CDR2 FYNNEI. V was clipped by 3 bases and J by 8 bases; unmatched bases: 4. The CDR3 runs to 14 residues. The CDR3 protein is CASSEDRGIDEQFF. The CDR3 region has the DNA TGTGCCAGCAGTGAGGACAGGGGGATCGATGAGCAGTTCTTC.

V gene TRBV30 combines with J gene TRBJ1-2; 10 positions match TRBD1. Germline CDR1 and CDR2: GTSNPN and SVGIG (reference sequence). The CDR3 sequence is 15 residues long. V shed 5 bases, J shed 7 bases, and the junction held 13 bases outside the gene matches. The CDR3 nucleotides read TGTGCCTGGCGAGGTACCGGGACAGGGGCCGGTGGCTACACCTTC. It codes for CAWRGTGTGAGGYTF. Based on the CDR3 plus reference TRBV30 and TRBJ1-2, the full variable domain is SQTIHQWPATLVQPVGSPLSLECTVEGTSNPNLYWYRQAAGRGLQLLFYSVGIGQISSEVPQNLSASRPQDRQFILSSKKLLLSDSGFYLCAWRGTGTGAGGYTFGSGTRLTVV.

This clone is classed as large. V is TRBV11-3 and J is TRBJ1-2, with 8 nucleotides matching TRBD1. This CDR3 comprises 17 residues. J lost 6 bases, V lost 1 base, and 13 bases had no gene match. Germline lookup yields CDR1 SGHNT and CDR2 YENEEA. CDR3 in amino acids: CASSLVLIPTGDHGYTF. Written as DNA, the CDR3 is TGTGCCAGCAGCTTAGTCCTCATTCCGACAGGGGACCATGGCTACACCTTC. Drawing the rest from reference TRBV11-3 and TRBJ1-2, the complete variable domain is EAGVVQSPRYKIIEKKQPVAFWCNPISGHNTLYWYLQNLGQGPELLIRYENEEAVDDSQLPKDRFSAERLKGVDSTLKIQPAELGDSAVYLCASSLVLIPTGDHGYTFGSGTRLTVV.

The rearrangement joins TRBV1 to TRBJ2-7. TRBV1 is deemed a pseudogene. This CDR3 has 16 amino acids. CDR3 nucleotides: TGCACCAGCAGCCAAGGGCCGGGACGGGATTCCTACGAGCAGTACTTC. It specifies CTSSQGPGRDSYEQYF.

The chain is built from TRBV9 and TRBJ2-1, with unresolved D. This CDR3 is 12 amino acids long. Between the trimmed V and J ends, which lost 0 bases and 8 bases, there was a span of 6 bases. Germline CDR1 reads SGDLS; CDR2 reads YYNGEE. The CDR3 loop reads CASSVAKDEQFF. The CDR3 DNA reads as TGTGCCAGCAGCGTAGCTAAGGATGAGCAGTTCTTC.

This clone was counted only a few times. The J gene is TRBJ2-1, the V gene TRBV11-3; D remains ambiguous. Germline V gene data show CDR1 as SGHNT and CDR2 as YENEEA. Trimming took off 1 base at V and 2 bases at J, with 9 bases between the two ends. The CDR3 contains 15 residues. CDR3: CASSLGEGTYNEQFF. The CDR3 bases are TGTGCCAGCAGCTTAGGGGAAGGAACCTACAATGAGCAGTTCTTC.

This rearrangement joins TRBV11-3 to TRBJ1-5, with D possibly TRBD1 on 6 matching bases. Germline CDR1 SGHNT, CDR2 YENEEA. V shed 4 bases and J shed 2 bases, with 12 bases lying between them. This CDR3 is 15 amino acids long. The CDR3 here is CASSSSGAGNQPQHF. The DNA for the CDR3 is TGTGCCAGCAGCTCCTCGGGGGCCGGCAATCAGCCCCAGCATTTT.

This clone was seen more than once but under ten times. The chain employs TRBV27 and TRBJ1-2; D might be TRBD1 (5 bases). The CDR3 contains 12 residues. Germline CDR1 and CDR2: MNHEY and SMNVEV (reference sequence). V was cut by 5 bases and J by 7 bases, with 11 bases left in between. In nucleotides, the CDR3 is TGTGCCAGCAGTCTTACCGGGGGTGGCTACACCTTC. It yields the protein CASSLTGGGYTF.

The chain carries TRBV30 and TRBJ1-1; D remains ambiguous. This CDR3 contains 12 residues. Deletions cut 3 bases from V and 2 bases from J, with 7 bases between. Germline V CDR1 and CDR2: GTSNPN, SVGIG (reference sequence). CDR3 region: CAWRRTNTEAFF. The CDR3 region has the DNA TGTGCCTGGAGACGGACCAACACTGAAGCTTTCTTT.

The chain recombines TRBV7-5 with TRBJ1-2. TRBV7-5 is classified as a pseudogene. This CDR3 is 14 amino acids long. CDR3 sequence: CASSWRTFNYGYTF. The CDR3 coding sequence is TGTGCCAGCAGCTGGAGAACCTTTAACTATGGCTACACCTTC.

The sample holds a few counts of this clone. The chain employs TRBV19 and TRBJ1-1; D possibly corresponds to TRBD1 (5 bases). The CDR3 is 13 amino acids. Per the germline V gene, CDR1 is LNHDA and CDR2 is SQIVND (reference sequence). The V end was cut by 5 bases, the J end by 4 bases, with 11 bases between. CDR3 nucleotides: TGTGCCAGTAGTCTAACAGGTGGCACTGAAGCTTTCTTT. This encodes CASSLTGGTEAFF.

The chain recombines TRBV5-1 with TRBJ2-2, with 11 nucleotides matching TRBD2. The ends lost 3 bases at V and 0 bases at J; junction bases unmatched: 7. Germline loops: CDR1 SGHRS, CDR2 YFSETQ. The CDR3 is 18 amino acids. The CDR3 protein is CASSWRASGGTNTGELFF. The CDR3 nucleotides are TGCGCCAGCAGCTGGAGGGCTAGCGGGGGGACGAACACCGGGGAGCTGTTTTTT.

The CDR3 DNA is TGTGCCAGTAGGACAGGGGGTATGGGCACTGAAGCTTTCTTT. Translation: CASRTGGMGTEAFF. This sequence joins TRBV19 and TRBJ1-1; TRBD1 matches 9 bases. V gave up 6 bases and J gave up 4 bases; unmatched junction bases: 6. The CDR3 is 14 residues long. The germline V gene has CDR1 LNHDA and CDR2 SQIVND (reference sequence).

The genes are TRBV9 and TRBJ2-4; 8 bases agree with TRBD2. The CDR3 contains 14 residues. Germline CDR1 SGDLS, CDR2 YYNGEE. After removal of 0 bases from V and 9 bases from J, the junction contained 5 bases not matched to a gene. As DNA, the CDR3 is TGTGCCAGCAGCGTAGCAGCGGGGGAGGGCATTCAGTACTTC. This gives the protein CASSVAAGEGIQYF. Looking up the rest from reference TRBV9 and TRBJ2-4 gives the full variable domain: DSGVTQTPKHLITATGQRVTLRCSPRSGDLSVYWYQQSLDQGLQFLIQYYNGEERAKGNILERFSAQQFPDLHSELNLSSLELGDSALYFCASSVAAGEGIQYFGAGTRLSVL.

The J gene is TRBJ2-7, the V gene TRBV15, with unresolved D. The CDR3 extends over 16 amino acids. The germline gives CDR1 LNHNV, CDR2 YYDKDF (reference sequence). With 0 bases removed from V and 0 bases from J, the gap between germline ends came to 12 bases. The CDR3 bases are TGTGCCACCAGCAGAGATAAAATGAGCAGCTCCTACGAGCAGTACTTC. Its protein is CATSRDKMSSSYEQYF.